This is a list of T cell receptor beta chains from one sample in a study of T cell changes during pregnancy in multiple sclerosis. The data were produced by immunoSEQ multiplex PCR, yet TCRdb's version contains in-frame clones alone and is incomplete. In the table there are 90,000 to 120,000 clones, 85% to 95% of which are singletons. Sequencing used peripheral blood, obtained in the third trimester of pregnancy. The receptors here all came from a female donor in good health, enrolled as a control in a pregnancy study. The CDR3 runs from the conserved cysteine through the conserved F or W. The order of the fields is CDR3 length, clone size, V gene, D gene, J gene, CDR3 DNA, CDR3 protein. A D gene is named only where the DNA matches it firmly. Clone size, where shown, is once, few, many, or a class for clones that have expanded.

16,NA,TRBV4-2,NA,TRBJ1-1,TGTGCCAGCAGCCAGGATGAGGTAGTGTGGAGCACTGAAGCTTTCTTT,CASSQDEVVWSTEAFF
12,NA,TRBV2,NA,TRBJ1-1,TGTGCCAGCACCGACAGGATCGCTGAAGCTTTCTTT,CASTDRIAEAFF
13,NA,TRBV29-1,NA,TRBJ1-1,TGCAGCGTTGAGACTTACCAGAACACTGAAGCTTTCTTT,CSVETYQNTEAFF
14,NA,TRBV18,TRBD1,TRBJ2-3,TGTGCCAGCTCTCTTGGACAGGTCACAGATACGCAGTATTTT,CASSLGQVTDTQYF
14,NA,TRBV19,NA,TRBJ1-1,TGTGCCAGTACCCCAGGACAGACAAACACTGAAGCTTTCTTT,CASTPGQTNTEAFF
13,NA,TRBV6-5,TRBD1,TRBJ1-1,TGTGCCAGCAGTTACTACAGGGGCTCTGAAGCTTTCTTT,CASSYYRGSEAFF
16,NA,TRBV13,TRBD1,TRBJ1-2,TGTGCCAGCAGCTCCTATCAGGGGGCCCAAATCTATGGCTACACCTTC,CASSSYQGAQIYGYTF
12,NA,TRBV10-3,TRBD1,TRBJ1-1,TGTGCCAACGGACAGGCCGACACTGAAGCTTTCTTT,CANGQADTEAFF
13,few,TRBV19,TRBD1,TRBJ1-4,TGTGCCAGCCGATCAGGGGGAAGAGAAAAACTGTTTTTT,CASRSGGREKLFF
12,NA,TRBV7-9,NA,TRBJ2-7,TGTGCCAGCAGCCGAGGGTTGAGGGAGCAGTACTTC,CASSRGLREQYF
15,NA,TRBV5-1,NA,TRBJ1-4,TGCGCCAGCAGCCCAGCGGGACACCTTAATGAAAAACTGTTTTTT,CASSPAGHLNEKLFF
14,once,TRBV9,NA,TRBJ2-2,TGTGCCAGCAGCGTAGTCCAGAACACCGGGGAGCTGTTTTTT,CASSVVQNTGELFF
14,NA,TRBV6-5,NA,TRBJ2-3,TGTGCCAGCAGTTACAGAGATTCCACAGATACGCAGTATTTT,CASSYRDSTDTQYF
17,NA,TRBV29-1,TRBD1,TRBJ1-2,TGCAGCGCACCATCGTTGCGGGACAGATCAAATAACTATGGCTACACCTTC,CSAPSLRDRSNNYGYTF
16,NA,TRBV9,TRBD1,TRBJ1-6,TGTGCCAGCAGCGTGGGGACAGGGGCCTATAATTCACCCCTCCACTTT,CASSVGTGAYNSPLHF
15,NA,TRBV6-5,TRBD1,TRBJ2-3,TGTGCCAGCAGTTACGGGGACAGGAGCACAGATACGCAGTATTTT,CASSYGDRSTDTQYF
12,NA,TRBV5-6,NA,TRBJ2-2,TGTGCCAGCAGACTATACACCGGGGAGCTGTTTTTT,CASRLYTGELFF
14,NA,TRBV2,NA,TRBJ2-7,TGTGCCAGCAGTATAGGGGCAGGTTTCTACGAGCAGTACTTC,CASSIGAGFYEQYF
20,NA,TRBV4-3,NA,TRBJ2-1,TGCGCCAGCAGCCAAGACAGGGCAGGCAGGAGCCCAAGCTCCTACAATGAGCAGTTCTTC,CASSQDRAGRSPSSYNEQFF
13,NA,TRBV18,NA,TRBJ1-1,TGTGCCAGCTCGCGGGATTTGAACACTGAAGCTTTCTTT,CASSRDLNTEAFF
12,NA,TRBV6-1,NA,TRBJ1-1,TGTGCCAGTGAGCCCGGGGGCACTGAAGCTTTCTTT,CASEPGGTEAFF
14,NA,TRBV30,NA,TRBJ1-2,TGTGCCTGGACCCCCGACAGGCTGGACTATGGCTACACCTTC,CAWTPDRLDYGYTF
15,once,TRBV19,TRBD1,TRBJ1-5,TGTGCCAGTAGTATCACAGGGGGTTTTCATCAGCCCCAGCATTTT,CASSITGGFHQPQHF
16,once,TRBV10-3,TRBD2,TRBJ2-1,TGTGCCATCAGTGTCTGGGTAGCGGGGGGGCTCAATGAGCAGTTCTTC,CAISVWVAGGLNEQFF
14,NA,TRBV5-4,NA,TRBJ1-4,TGTGCCAGCAGCTTGGGGCAGGGGTATGAAAAACTGTTTTTT,CASSLGQGYEKLFF
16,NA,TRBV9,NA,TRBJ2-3,TGTGCCAGCAGCGGATCCCCGGTCGAACCCACAGATACGCAGTATTTT,CASSGSPVEPTDTQYF
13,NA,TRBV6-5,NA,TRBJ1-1,TGTGCCAGCAGTTTCGACTCGGGCACTGAAGCTTTCTTT,CASSFDSGTEAFF
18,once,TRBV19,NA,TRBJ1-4,TGTGCCAGTAGCCAAACTCACTTACTCCAGGACTTTAATGAAAAACTGTTTTTT,CASSQTHLLQDFNEKLFF
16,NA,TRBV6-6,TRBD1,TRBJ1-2,TGTGCCAGCAGTCCGGGACAGGGACCCTCTAACTATGGCTACACCTTC,CASSPGQGPSNYGYTF
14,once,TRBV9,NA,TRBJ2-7,TGTGCCAGCGGTCGCGATCGGGGGTCCTACGAGCAGTACTTC,CASGRDRGSYEQYF
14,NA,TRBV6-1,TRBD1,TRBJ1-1,TGTGCCAGCTGCCGGACAGGGAGTAACACTGAAGCTTTCTTT,CASCRTGSNTEAFF
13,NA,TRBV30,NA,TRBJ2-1,TGTGCCTGGAGTGTAGGGCAGGGCAATGAGCAGTTCTTC,CAWSVGQGNEQFF
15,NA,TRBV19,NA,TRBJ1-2,TGTGCCAGTAGTTCCCCGGACAGCCTTCCCTATGGCTACACCTTC,CASSSPDSLPYGYTF
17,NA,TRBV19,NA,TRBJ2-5,TGTGCCAGTAGTATAGGAAGCAGGGTCCGGTACCAAGAGACCCAGTACTTC,CASSIGSRVRYQETQYF
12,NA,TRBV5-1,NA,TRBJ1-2,TGCGCCAGCTCGGGAGGGCACTATGGCTACACCTTC,CASSGGHYGYTF
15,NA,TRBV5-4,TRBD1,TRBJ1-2,TGTGCCAGCAGCGGAGGACAGGGTGTAAACTATGGCTACACCTTC,CASSGGQGVNYGYTF
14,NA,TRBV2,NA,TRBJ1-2,TGTGCCAGCAATAAAGAACTAGCTAACTATGGCTACACCTTC,CASNKELANYGYTF
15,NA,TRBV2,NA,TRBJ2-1,TGTGCCAGCAGTGAGGGGGCGGGCACCTACAATGAGCAGTTCTTC,CASSEGAGTYNEQFF
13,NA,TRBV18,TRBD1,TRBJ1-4,TGTGCCAGCTCACGGACAGGTGAAGTTATTTCGTTTTTT,CASSRTGEVISFF
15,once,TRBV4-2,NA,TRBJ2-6,TGTGCCAGCAGCCAACGGAGCTCTGGGGCCAACGTCCTGACTTTC,CASSQRSSGANVLTF
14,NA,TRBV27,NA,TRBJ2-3,TGTGCCAGCAGTGAGTTCGCTGGGAGTTCTACGCAGTATTTT,CASSEFAGSSTQYF
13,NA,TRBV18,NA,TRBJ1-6,TGTGCCAGCTCACCACCAAGCGCATCACCCCTCCACTTT,CASSPPSASPLHF
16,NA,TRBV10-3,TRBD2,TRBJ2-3,TGTGCCATCAGTGTTAGCGGGGGGGCGGTCACAGATACGCAGTATTTT,CAISVSGGAVTDTQYF
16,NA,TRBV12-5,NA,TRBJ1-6,TGTGCTAGTGGTTTGCTCCTCTCTCGGGATGTAACACCCCTCCACTTT,CASGLLLSRDVTPLHF
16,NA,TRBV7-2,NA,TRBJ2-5,TGTGCCAGCAGCTACAACGCCATGCTCGGGATGGAGACCCAGTACTTC,CASSYNAMLGMETQYF
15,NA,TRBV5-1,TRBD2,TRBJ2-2,TGCGCCAGCAGCTTGGACGGGGGGGTCAGGCGGGAGCTGTTTTTT,CASSLDGGVRRELFF
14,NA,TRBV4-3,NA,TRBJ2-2,TGCGCCAGCAGCCAGGGACTTCCTACCGGGGAGCTGTTTTTT,CASSQGLPTGELFF
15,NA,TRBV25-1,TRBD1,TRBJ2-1,TGTGCCAGCAGTGAAGGGACAGGGGGTAGCTATGAGCAGTTCTTC,CASSEGTGGSYEQFF
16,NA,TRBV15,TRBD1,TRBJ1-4,TGTGCCACCAGCAGCAACCGGGACAGGCCTAATGAAAAACTGTTTTTT,CATSSNRDRPNEKLFF
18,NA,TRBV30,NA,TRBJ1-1,TGTGCCTGGAGTGCCATTAGGACCTCTCAGAAGACAGTCACTGAAGCTTTCTTT,CAWSAIRTSQKTVTEAFF
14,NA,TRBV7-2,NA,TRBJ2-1,TGTGCCAGCAGCCCGACGGCAGGATACAATGAGCAGTTCTTC,CASSPTAGYNEQFF
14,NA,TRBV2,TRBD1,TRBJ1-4,TGTGCCAGCAGGCCGACAGGGGGCGTTGAAAAACTGTTTTTT,CASRPTGGVEKLFF
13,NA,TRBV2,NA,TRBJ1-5,TGTGCCAGCAGTGCAGGGTTTGGTCAGCCCCAGCATTTT,CASSAGFGQPQHF
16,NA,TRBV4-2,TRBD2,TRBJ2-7,TGTGCCAGCAGCCAAGATTCTAATAGCGGGACTTACGAGCAGTACTTC,CASSQDSNSGTYEQYF